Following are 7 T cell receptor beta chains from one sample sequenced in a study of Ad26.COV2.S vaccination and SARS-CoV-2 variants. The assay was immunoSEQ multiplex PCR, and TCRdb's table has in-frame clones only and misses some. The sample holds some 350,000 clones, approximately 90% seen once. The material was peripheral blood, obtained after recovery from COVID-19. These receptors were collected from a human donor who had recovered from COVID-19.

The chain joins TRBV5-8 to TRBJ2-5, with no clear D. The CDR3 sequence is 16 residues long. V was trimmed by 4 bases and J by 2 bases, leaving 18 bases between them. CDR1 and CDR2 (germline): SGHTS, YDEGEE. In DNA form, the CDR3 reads TGTGCCAGCAGCCATCAAAGGGCCTGGGGACAAGAGACCCAGTACTTC. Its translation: CASSHQRAWGQETQYF.

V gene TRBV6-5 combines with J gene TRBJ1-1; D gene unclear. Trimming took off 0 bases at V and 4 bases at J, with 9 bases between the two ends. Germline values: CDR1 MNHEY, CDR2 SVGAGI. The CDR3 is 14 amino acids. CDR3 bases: TGTGCCAGCAGTTACTCGTTCAGTAGCACTGAAGCTTTCTTT. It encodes CASSYSFSSTEAFF.

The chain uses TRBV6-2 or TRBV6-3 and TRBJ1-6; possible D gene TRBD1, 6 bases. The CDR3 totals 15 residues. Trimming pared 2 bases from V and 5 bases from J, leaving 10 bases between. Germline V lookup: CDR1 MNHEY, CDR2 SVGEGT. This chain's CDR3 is CASSYPRGNNSPLHF. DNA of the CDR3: TGTGCCAGCAGTTACCCCAGGGGAAATAATTCACCCCTCCACTTT.

CDR3 DNA: TGTGCCAGCAGTTACTCAGGGGCGACAGGGAAAGAGACCCAGTACTTC. Translated: CASSYSGATGKETQYF. This chain links TRBV6-6 with TRBJ2-5, with 7 bases matching TRBD1. The germline V gene encodes CDR1 MNHNY and CDR2 SVGAGI (reference sequence). The trim removed 0 bases at V and 3 bases at J, leaving 7 bases unmatched. The CDR3 spans 16 residues.

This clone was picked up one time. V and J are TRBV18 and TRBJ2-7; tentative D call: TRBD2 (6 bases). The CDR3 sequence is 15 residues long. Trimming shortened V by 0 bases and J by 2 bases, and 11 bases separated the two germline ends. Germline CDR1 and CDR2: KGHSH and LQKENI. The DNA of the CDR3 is TGTGCCAGCTCACCACCCGGCAGGGAGGCCTACGAGCAGTACTTC. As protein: CASSPPGREAYEQYF. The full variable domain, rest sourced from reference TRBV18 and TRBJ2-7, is NAGVMQNPRHLVRRRGQEARLRCSPMKGHSHVYWYRQLPEEGLKFMVYLQKENIIDESGMPKERFSAEFPKEGPSILRIQQVVRGDSAAYFCASSPPGREAYEQYFGPGTRLTVT.

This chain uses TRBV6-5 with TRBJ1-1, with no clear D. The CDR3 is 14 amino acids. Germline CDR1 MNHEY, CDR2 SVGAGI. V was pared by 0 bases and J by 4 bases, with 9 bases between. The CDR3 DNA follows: TGTGCCAGCAGTTACTCGATTCGGGGCACTGAAGCTTTCTTT. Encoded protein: CASSYSIRGTEAFF.

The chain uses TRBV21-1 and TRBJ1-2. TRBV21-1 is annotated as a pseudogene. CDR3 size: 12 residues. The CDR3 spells CASSKGKDGYTF. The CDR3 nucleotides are TGTGCCAGCAGCAAGGGGAAGGATGGCTACACCTTC.